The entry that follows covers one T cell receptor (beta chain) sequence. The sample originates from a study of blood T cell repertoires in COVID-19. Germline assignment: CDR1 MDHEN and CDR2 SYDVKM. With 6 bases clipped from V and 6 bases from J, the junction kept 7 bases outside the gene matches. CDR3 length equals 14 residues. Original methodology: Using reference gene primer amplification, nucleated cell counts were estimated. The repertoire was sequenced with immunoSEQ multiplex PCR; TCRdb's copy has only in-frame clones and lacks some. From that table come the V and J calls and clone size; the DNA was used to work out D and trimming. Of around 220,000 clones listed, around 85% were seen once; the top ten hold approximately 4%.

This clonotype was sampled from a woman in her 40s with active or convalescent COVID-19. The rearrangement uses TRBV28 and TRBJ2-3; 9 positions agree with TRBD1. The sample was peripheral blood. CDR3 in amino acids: CASRGTGRRDTQYF. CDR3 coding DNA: TGTGCCAGCAGAGGGACAGGGCGGCGGGATACGCAGTATTTT.